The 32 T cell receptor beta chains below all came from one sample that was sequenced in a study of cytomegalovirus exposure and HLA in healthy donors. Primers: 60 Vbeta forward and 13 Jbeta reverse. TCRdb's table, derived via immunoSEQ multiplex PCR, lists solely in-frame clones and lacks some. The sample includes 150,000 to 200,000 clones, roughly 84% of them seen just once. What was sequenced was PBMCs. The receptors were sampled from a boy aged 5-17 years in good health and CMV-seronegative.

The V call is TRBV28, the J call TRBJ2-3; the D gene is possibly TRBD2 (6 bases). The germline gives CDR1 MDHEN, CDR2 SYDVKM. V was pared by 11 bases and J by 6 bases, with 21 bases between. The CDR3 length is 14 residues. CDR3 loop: CALQPGLSLDTQYF. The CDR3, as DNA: TGTGCCTTACAACCGGGACTTTCGTTGGATACGCAGTATTTT.

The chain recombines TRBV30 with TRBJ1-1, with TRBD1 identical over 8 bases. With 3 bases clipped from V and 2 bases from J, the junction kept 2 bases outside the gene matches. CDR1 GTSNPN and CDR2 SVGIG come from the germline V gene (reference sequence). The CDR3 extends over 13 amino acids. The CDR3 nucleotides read TGTGCCTGGAGGGGACAGGCCAACACTGAAGCTTTCTTT. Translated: CAWRGQANTEAFF.

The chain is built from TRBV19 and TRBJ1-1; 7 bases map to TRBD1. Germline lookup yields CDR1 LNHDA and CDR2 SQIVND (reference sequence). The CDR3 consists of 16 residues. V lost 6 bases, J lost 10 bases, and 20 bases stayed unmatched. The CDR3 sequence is CASSLLWDRSLVGAFF. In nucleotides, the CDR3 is TGTGCCAGTAGCCTATTATGGGACAGATCGTTGGTCGGAGCTTTCTTT.

CDR3 sequence: CASSLTRSERGYEQFF. CDR3 bases: TGTGCCAGCAGCTTAACCCGGAGCGAGCGGGGTTATGAGCAGTTCTTC. The chain links TRBV7-8 to TRBJ2-1; 7 bases line up with TRBD2. The CDR3 is made up of 16 amino acids. V gave up 2 bases and J gave up 8 bases; unmatched junction bases: 12. Germline CDR1 is SGHVS and CDR2 is FQNEAQ.

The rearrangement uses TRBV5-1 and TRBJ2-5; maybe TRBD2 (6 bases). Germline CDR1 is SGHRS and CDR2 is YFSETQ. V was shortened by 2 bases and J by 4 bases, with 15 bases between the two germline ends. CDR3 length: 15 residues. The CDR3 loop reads CASSLEPGLIETQYF. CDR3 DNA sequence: TGCGCCAGCAGCTTAGAGCCGGGACTTATAGAGACCCAGTACTTC.

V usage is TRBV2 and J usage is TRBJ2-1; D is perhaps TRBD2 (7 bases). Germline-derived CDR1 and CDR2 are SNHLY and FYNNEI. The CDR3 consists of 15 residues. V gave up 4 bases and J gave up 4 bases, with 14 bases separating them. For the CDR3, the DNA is TGTGCCAGCAGTGTCCCGGGGGGCGGGTACAATGAGCAGTTCTTC. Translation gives CASSVPGGGYNEQFF.

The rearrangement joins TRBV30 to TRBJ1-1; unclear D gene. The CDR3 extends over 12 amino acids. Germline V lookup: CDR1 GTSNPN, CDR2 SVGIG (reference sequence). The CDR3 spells CACNRVNTEAFF. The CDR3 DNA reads TGTGCATGCAACCGGGTGAACACTGAAGCTTTCTTT.

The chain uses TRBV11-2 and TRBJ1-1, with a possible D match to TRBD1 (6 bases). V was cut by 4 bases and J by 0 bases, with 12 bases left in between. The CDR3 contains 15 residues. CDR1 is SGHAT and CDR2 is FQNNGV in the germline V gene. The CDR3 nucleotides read TGTGCCAGCAGCTCCCTGACAGGTATGAACACTGAAGCTTTCTTT. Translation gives CASSSLTGMNTEAFF.

The CDR3 DNA follows: TGCGCCAGCAGCTTGGCCACCACCCCCCCGGGCCAAGAGACCCAGTACTTC. Residues: CASSLATTPPGQETQYF. The V and J genes are TRBV5-1 and TRBJ2-5; D is undetermined. The germline V gene encodes CDR1 SGHRS and CDR2 YFSETQ. The CDR3 loop spans 17 amino acids. Trimming removed 0 bases at V and 1 base at J, with 16 bases between.

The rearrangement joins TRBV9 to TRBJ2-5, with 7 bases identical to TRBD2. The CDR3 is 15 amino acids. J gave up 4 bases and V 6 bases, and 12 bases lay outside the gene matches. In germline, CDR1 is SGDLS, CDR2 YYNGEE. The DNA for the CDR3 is TGTGCCAGCACACCGACTAGCTGGAGGGGAGAGACCCAGTACTTC. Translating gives CASTPTSWRGETQYF.

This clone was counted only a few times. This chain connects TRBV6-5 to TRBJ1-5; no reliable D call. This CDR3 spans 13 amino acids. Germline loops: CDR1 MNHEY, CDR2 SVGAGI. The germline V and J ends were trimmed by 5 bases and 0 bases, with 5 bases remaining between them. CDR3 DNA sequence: TGTGCCAGCAGTCCAAATAGCAATCAGCCCCAGCATTTT. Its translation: CASSPNSNQPQHF.

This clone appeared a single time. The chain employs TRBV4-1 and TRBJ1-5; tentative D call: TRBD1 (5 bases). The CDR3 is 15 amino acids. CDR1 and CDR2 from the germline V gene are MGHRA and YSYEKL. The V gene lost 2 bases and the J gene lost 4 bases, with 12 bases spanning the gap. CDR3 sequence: CASSQTDQGNQPQHF. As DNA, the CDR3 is TGCGCCAGCAGCCAAACGGACCAGGGAAATCAGCCCCAGCATTTT.

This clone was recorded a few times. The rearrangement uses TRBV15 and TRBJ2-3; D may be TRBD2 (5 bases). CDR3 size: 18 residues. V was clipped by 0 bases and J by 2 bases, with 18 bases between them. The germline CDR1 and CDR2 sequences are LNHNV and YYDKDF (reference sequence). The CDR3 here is CATSRDVVWVRATDTQYF. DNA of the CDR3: TGTGCCACCAGCAGAGATGTTGTGTGGGTGAGGGCCACAGATACGCAGTATTTT. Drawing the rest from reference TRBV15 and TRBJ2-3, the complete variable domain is DAMVIQNPRYQVTQFGKPVTLSCSQTLNHNVMYWYQQKSSQAPKLLFHYYDKDFNNEADTPDNFQSRRPNTSFCFLDIRSPGLGDTAMYLCATSRDVVWVRATDTQYFGPGTRLTVL.

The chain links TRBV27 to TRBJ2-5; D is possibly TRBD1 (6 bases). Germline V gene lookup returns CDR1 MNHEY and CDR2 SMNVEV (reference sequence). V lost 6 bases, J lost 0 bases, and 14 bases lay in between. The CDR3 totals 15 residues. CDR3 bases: TGTGCCAGCAGGCACGGAACAGGGTACCAAGAGACCCAGTACTTC. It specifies CASRHGTGYQETQYF.

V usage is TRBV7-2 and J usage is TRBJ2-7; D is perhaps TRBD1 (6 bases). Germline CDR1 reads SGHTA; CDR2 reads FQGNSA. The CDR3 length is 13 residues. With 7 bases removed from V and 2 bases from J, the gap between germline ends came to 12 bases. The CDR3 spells CASNQDSPYEQYF. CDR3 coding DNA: TGTGCCAGCAACCAGGACAGCCCCTACGAGCAGTACTTC.

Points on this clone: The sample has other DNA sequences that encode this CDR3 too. As DNA, the CDR3 is TGTGCCAGCAGCTTGGGAGGGAACACTGAAGCTTTCTTT. It specifies CASSLGGNTEAFF. The chain is built from TRBV5-6 and TRBJ1-1; D is undetermined. Germline CDR1 reads SGHDT; CDR2 reads YYEEEE. V lost 0 bases and J lost 1, with 4 bases in between. This CDR3 is 13 amino acids long.

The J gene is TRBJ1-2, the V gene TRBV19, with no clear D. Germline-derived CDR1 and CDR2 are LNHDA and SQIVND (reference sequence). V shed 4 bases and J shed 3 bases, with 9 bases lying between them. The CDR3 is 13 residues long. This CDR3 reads CASSTSGDYGYTF. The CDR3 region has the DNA TGTGCCAGTAGTACTTCGGGAGACTATGGCTACACCTTC.

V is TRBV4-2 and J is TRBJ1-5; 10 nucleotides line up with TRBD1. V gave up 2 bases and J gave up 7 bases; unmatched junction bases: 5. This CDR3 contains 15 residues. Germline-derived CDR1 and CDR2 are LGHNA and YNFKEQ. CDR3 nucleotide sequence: TGTGCCAGCAGCCAAACGACAGGGGGCGGGCAGCCCCAGCATTTT. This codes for CASSQTTGGGQPQHF.

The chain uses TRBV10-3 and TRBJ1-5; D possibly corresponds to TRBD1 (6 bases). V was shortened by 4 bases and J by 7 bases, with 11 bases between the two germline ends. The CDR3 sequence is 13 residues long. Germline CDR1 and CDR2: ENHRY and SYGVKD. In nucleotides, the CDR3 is TGTGCCATCAGTGGGCAACAGGGACAGCCCCAGCATTTT. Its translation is CAISGQQGQPQHF.

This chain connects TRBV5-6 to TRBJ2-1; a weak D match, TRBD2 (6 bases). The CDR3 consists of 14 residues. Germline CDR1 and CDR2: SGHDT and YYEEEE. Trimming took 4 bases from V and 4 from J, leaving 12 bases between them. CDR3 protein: CASSPPGLYNEQFF. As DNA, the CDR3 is TGTGCCAGCAGCCCGCCGGGACTTTACAATGAGCAGTTCTTC. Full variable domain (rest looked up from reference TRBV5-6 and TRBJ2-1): DAGVTQSPTHLIKTRGQQVTLRCSPKSGHDTVSWYQQALGQGPQFIFQYYEEEERQRGNFPDRFSGHQFPNYSSELNVNALLLGDSALYLCASSPPGLYNEQFFGPGTRLTVL.

CDR3 amino acids: CASTFGSQGQFF. The DNA of the CDR3 is TGTGCCAGCACGTTTGGCAGTCAGGGGCAGTTCTTC. The chain joins TRBV5-5 to TRBJ2-1, with D perhaps matching TRBD1 (5 bases). V was pared by 6 bases and J by 12 bases, with 16 bases between. The germline gives CDR1 SGHKS, CDR2 YYEKEE (reference sequence). This CDR3 is 12 amino acids long. Drawing the rest from reference TRBV5-5 and TRBJ2-1, the complete variable domain is DAGVTQSPTHLIKTRGQQVTLRCSPISGHKSVSWYQQVLGQGPQFIFQYYEKEERGRGNFPDRFSARQFPNYSSELNVNALLLGDSALYLCASTFGSQGQFFGPGTRLTVL.

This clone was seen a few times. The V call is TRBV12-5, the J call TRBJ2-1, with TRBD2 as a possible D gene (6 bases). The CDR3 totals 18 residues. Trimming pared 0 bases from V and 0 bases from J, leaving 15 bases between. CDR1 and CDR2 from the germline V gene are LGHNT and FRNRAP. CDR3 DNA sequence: TGTGCTAGTGGTTTGGTACTCGCCCGGGAGAGCTCCTACAATGAGCAGTTCTTC. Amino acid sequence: CASGLVLARESSYNEQFF.

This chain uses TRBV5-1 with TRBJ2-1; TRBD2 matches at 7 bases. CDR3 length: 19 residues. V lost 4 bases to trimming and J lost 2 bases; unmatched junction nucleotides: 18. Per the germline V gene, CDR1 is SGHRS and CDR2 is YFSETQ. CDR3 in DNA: TGCGCCAGCAGCCAATTAACTCTGGCGGGAGTGGAAGCCTACAATGAGCAGTTCTTC. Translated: CASSQLTLAGVEAYNEQFF.

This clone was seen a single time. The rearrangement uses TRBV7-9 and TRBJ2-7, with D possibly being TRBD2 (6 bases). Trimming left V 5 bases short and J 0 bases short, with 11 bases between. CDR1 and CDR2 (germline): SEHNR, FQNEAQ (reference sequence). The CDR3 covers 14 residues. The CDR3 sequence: CASSTRDFSYEQYF. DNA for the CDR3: TGTGCCAGCAGCACCCGGGACTTCTCCTACGAGCAGTACTTC.

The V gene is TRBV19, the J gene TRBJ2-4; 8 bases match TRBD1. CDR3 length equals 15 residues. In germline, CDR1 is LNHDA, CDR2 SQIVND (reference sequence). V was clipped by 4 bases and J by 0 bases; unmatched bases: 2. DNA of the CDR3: TGTGCCAGTAGTACAGGGGGCTTAGCCAAAAACATTCAGTACTTC. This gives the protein CASSTGGLAKNIQYF.

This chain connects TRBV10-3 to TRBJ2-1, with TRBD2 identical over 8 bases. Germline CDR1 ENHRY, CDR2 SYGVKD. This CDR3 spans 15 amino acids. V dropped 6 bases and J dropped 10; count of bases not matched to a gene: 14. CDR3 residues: CAIRGQLLGGGEQFF. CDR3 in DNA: TGTGCCATCAGAGGACAGCTTCTAGGCGGGGGGGAGCAGTTCTTC.

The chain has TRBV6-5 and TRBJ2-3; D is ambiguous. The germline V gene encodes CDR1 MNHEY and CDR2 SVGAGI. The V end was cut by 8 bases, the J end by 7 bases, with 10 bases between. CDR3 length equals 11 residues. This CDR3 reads CASRVINTQYF. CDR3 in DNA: TGTGCCAGCCGAGTTATAAATACGCAGTATTTT.

Here the CDR3 DNA reads TGTGCCAGCAGCCCAGGGGGGACCGGGGAGCTGTTTTTT. Its protein is CASSPGGTGELFF. The gene calls are TRBV9 and TRBJ2-2; D might be TRBD1 (7 bases). The germline V and J ends were trimmed by 4 bases and 5 bases, with 9 bases remaining between them. Per germline, CDR1 SGDLS and CDR2 YYNGEE. The CDR3 extends over 13 amino acids.

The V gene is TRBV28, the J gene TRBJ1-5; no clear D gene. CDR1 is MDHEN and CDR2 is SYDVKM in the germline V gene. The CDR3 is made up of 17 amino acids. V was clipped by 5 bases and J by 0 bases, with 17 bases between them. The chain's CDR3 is CASSRSPLRDSNQPQHF. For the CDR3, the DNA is TGTGCCAGCAGTCGATCCCCGTTGCGGGATAGCAATCAGCCCCAGCATTTT.

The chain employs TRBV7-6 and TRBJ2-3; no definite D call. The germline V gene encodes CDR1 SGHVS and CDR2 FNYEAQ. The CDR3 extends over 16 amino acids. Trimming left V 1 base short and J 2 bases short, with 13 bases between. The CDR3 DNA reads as TGTGCCAGCAGCTTAGGGGCCGGCTCGTTCACAGATACGCAGTATTTT. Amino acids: CASSLGAGSFTDTQYF.

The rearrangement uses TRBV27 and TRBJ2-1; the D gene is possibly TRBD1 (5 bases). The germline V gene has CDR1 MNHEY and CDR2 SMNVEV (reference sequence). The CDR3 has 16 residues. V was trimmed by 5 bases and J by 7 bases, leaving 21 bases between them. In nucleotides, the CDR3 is TGTGCCAGCAGTCCAGCAGGGTCTTTCCACACGAATGAGCAGTTCTTC. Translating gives CASSPAGSFHTNEQFF.

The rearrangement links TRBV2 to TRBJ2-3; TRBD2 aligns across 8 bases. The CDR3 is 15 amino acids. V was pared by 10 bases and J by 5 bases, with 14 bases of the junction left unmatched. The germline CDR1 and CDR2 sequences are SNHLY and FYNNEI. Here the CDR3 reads CANRYIAGSRDTQYF. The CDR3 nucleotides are TGTGCCAACAGGTATATAGCGGGATCACGAGATACGCAGTATTTT. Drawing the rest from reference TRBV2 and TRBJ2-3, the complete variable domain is EPEVTQTPSHQVTQMGQEVILRCVPISNHLYFYWYRQILGQKVEFLVSFYNNEISEKSEIFDDQFSVERPDGSNFTLKIRSTKLEDSAMYFCANRYIAGSRDTQYFGPGTRLTVL.